This T cell receptor beta chain originates from a study of cytomegalovirus exposure and HLA in healthy donors. Overall study: Around 86 million unique TCRs, all from HLA-typed donors, were included in an early release of the data.

The primer mix had 60 Vbeta and 13 Jbeta primers. Assay used: immunoSEQ multiplex PCR; TCRdb lists only in-frame clones, some missing. The specimen's table records tens of thousands of clones. Regarding the study as a whole: In vitro data verified three CMV-associated chains as specific for CMV antigens.

CDR1 MNHEY and CDR2 SVGAGI come from the germline V gene. Trimming took off 4 bases at V and 1 base at J, with 10 bases between the two ends. This CDR3 has 14 amino acids. Note on this clone: What it binds is unknown.

This TCR derives from a female donor in good health and CMV-seronegative. Sequencing was performed on PBMCs. The chain employs TRBV6-5 and TRBJ1-1, with D hard to call. The CDR3 is CASSSPHTNTEAFF. CDR3 coding DNA: TGTGCCAGCAGTTCCCCACATACGAACACTGAAGCTTTCTTT.